This T cell receptor (beta chain) emerged from a study of blood T cell repertoires in COVID-19. A few counts support this clone. Here immunoSEQ multiplex PCR was the method, and the copy in TCRdb shows in-frame clones only, minus some. The data hold more than 150,000 clones, with 94% observed a single time. The CDR3 totals 15 residues. Per the germline V gene, CDR1 is MGHRA and CDR2 is YSYEKL. Trimming cost V 6 bases and J 5 bases, with 17 bases left between them. The specimen was peripheral blood. The chain is built from TRBV4-1 and TRBJ2-1; D may be TRBD1 (5 bases). The TCR was taken from a man aged 25 to 40 with COVID-19, enrolled during active disease. CDR3 sequence: CASRPGSQGNNEQFF. The CDR3, as DNA: TGCGCCAGCAGACCGGGTTCCCAGGGTAACAATGAGCAGTTCTTC.